This T cell receptor (beta chain) appears in the sequencing data of a study of regulatory T cells in long-lasting Graves disease. Regarding time point: persistent/refractory GD, antithyroid drugs over 5 years with positive TRAb. Isolated PBMC RNA provided the starting material for the TCR library. In this cohort, patients came from an endocrinology department located in Xi'an, China. The germline V gene encodes CDR1 GTSNPN and CDR2 SVGIG (reference sequence). V was trimmed by 2 bases and J by 8 bases, leaving 15 bases between them. This CDR3 is 14 amino acids long. This clonotype was detected ten times or more. As yet, its antigen is unknown. Arm-PCR of CDR3 regions and iRepertoire HTBI primers were the basis on which TCR beta libraries were built. MiXCR, applied by TCRdb to the multiplex PCR reads, yields one record per CDR3 protein. The sample has approximately 400,000 distinct CDR3 sequences; 20% are singletons.

The study's findings and limits: New patients shared 966 public clonotypes, fewer than the 2,741 shared by persistent patients. The TCR repertoire of persistent Graves' patients was less diverse than that of newly diagnosed ones.

Specimen: peripheral blood mononuclear cells (PBMCs), collected when the disease was refractory, from a patient treated with antithyroid drugs. The J gene is TRBJ1-4, the V gene TRBV30; D may be TRBD1 (5 bases). The source is a female donor with Graves disease. For the CDR3, the DNA is TGTGCCTGGAGTTCCGGCAGGGCGGAAGAAAAACTGTTTTTT. This sequence encodes CAWSSGRAEEKLFF.